This T cell receptor beta chain emerged from a study of blood T cells in healthy people across ages. For the second PCR, which ran for about 6 to 12 cycles, a sample-barcoded 5' primer and a J-beta primer mix were used. Using its own MiXCR run on the 5' RACE reads, TCRdb lists one record per CDR3 protein. Of under 800,000 distinct CDR3 sequences listed, over 20% were seen once; the top ten hold roughly 3.6%. Healthy Caucasian individuals from Russia aged about 6 to 100 were enrolled as donors. RNA extraction gave at least 5 micrograms of total RNA per sample. The V segment lost 5 bases and the J segment 4 bases; nucleotides outside the gene matches: 7. Germline CDR1 and CDR2: SEHNR and FQNEAQ (reference sequence). The CDR3 is made up of 16 amino acids. Study-wide results and caveats: Per-million-T-cell TCR beta diversity fell roughly linearly with age. Donors of long life had a larger count of naive CD4+ cells and greater diversity than aged donors.

This clonotype was detected a few times. The antigen is unknown. The sequence was collected from a man between 65 and 80 years old in good health. The rearrangement joins TRBV7-9 to TRBJ1-4, with 10 bases fitting TRBD1. Sample: blood. The CDR3 reads CASSRDRGRDNEKLFF. The CDR3 DNA reads as TGTGCCAGCAGCCGAGACAGGGGGCGCGATAATGAAAAACTGTTTTTT.